This entry lists 14 T cell receptor beta chains sequenced from one sample in a study of CD8 T cells in Susac syndrome. Random hexamers were used to reverse transcribe an amount of about 0.45 to 1 ug RNA. Via MiXCR, TCRdb re-called the immunoSEQ multiplex PCR reads, giving one row per CDR3 protein. The sample holds 120,000 or so distinct CDR3 sequences, roughly 96% seen once. Specimen: CD4+ T cells from PBMCs. The receptors come from a human donor in good health.

The chain joins TRBV7-9 to TRBJ2-2; possibly TRBD1 for D (6 bases). V lost 7 bases, J lost 4 bases, and 10 bases lay in between. Looked up from germline, CDR1 is SEHNR and CDR2 is FQNEAQ (reference sequence). This CDR3 contains 13 residues. DNA for the CDR3: TGTGCCAGCAAAAGGGGGAGCACCGGGGAGCTGTTTTTT. The encoded protein is CASKRGSTGELFF.

The gene calls are TRBV28 and TRBJ2-7, with 7 positions matching TRBD1. Per the germline V gene, CDR1 is MDHEN and CDR2 is SYDVKM. V lost 1 base and J lost 3; bases outside the gene matches: 6. The CDR3 consists of 15 residues. Written as DNA, the CDR3 is TGTGCCAGCAGTTTATCGGGGACAGACTACTACGAGCAGTACTTC. This sequence encodes CASSLSGTDYYEQYF.

The rearrangement uses TRBV28 and TRBJ1-1, with D hard to call. V lost 7 bases to trimming and J lost 1 base, with 4 bases between them. CDR3 length: 11 amino acids. Germline CDR1 MDHEN, CDR2 SYDVKM. The CDR3 loop reads CASMGNTEAFF. The CDR3 DNA sequence: TGTGCCAGCATGGGGAACACTGAAGCTTTCTTT.

The chain couples TRBV2 to TRBJ2-7; no clear D. This CDR3 has 13 residues. Germline V gene sequence: CDR1 SNHLY, CDR2 FYNNEI. V dropped 7 bases and J dropped 3 bases, with 13 bases sitting between them. CDR3 sequence: CASTVDGFYEQYF. CDR3 DNA sequence: TGTGCCAGCACCGTGGACGGTTTCTACGAGCAGTACTTC.

This sequence joins TRBV27 and TRBJ2-5; TRBD2 might be the D (6 bases). CDR3 length: 13 amino acids. Germline V lookup: CDR1 MNHEY, CDR2 SMNVEV (reference sequence). V lost 3 bases and J 5 bases, leaving 10 bases between the germline ends. CDR3 loop: CASSFSRGETQYF. The CDR3 nucleotides read TGTGCCAGCAGTTTCTCCCGGGGGGAGACCCAGTACTTC.

V usage is TRBV27 and J usage is TRBJ2-7, with 10 bases identical to TRBD2. Losses at the gene ends were 2 bases for V and 6 bases for J; bases not matched to a gene: 7. This CDR3 comprises 15 residues. Germline-derived CDR1 and CDR2 are MNHEY and SMNVEV (reference sequence). CDR3 in DNA: TGTGCCAGCAGTTTACGGCTAGCGGGAGTACGCGAGCAGTACTTC. Protein sequence: CASSLRLAGVREQYF.

This chain uses TRBV20-1 with TRBJ2-6, with D possibly TRBD2 on 6 matching bases. The CDR3 spans 15 residues. The V end was cut by 2 bases, the J end by 2 bases, with 10 bases between. Looked up from germline, CDR1 is DFQATT and CDR2 is SNEGSKA (reference sequence). CDR3 loop: CSARSGVTGANVLTF. As DNA, the CDR3 is TGCAGTGCTAGATCGGGGGTAACTGGGGCCAACGTCCTGACTTTC.

The rearrangement links TRBV29-1 to TRBJ2-7; no clear D. Germline V gene data show CDR1 as SQVTM and CDR2 as ANQGSEA. V lost 0 bases and J 3 bases, leaving 9 bases between the germline ends. The CDR3 loop spans 13 amino acids. The CDR3, as DNA: TGCAGCGTTGAAGATTCCTGGGGCTACGAGCAGTACTTC. Translated, it gives CSVEDSWGYEQYF.

The gene calls are TRBV6-2 or TRBV6-3 and TRBJ2-7; perhaps D is TRBD1 or TRBD2 (5 bases each). The V gene's germline CDR1 is MNHEY and CDR2 SVGEGT. Trimming cost V 6 bases and J 7 bases, with 22 bases left between them. The CDR3 is 15 residues long. The CDR3 nucleotides read TGTGCCAGCAGAAGGAACCGGGACCCAAGAGTGGAGCAGTACTTC. Protein product: CASRRNRDPRVEQYF.

The sample holds one count of this clonotype. The chain joins TRBV24-1 to TRBJ2-1, with 8 positions matching TRBD1. The CDR3 extends over 16 amino acids. Germline assignment: CDR1 KGHDR and CDR2 SFDVKD. J lost 2 bases, V lost 4 bases, and 6 bases had no gene match. The CDR3 nucleotides are TGTGCCACCAGTGACCCGACAGGGGACGCCTACAATGAGCAGTTCTTC. Translated, it gives CATSDPTGDAYNEQFF.

J is TRBJ2-1 and V is TRBV29-1; 8 bases match TRBD1. Trimming cost V 2 bases and J 6 bases; bases outside gene matches: 6. This CDR3 contains 14 residues. CDR1 is SQVTM and CDR2 is ANQGSEA in the germline V gene. The CDR3 region is CSVEHYRGSNEQFF. The CDR3 nucleotides are TGCAGCGTTGAACATTACAGGGGGAGCAATGAGCAGTTCTTC.

The chain joins TRBV28 to TRBJ1-6; 8 nucleotides align to TRBD1. V was pared by 4 bases and J by 1 base, with 0 bases of the junction left unmatched. Germline values: CDR1 MDHEN, CDR2 SYDVKM. The CDR3 totals 15 residues. The chain's CDR3 is CASSWTGSYNSPLHF. In DNA form, the CDR3 reads TGTGCCAGCAGTTGGACAGGGTCCTATAATTCACCCCTCCACTTT. The full variable domain, its missing parts supplied by reference TRBV28 and TRBJ1-6, is DVKVTQSSRYLVKRTGEKVFLECVQDMDHENMFWYRQDPGLGLRLIYFSYDVKMKEKGDIPEGYSVSREKKERFSLILESASTNQTSMYLCASSWTGSYNSPLHFGNGTRLTVT.

The chain carries TRBV28 and TRBJ2-1; D tentatively fits TRBD1 or TRBD2 (5 bases each). Germline V gene lookup returns CDR1 MDHEN and CDR2 SYDVKM. The CDR3 contains 17 residues. Trimming took off 6 bases at V and 0 bases at J, with 18 bases between the two ends. CDR3 protein: CASRGHRDASSYNEQFF. The CDR3 nucleotides read TGTGCCAGCAGAGGCCACCGGGACGCGAGCTCCTACAATGAGCAGTTCTTC.

This chain joins TRBV28 and TRBJ1-2; possible D gene TRBD1, 5 bases. The germline gives CDR1 MDHEN, CDR2 SYDVKM. Trimming left V 6 bases short and J 1 base short, with 21 bases between. The CDR3 has 17 residues. CDR3 nucleotides: TGTGCCAGCAGCTCGATGGAAGGAGACAGATTTAACTATGGCTACACCTTC. As protein: CASSSMEGDRFNYGYTF.